A single sample is the source of the 9 T cell receptor beta chains below, sequenced in a study of regulatory T cells in long-lasting Graves disease. Time point indicated: newly diagnosed GD, antithyroid drugs for less than 3 months. Construction of the TCR library relied on RNA isolated from PBMCs. Assembly of TCR beta libraries relied on iRepertoire HTBI primers together with Arm-PCR of CDR3 regions. From the multiplex PCR reads, TCRdb called clonotypes with MiXCR, one entry per CDR3 protein. Of 350,000 to 500,000 distinct CDR3 sequences in the sample, about 15% are singletons; the top ten hold about 15%. The sample was also linked to a second study, of T cells in Graves' hyperthyroidism and ophthalmopathy.

Sequenced material: peripheral blood mononuclear cells (PBMCs), taken at new diagnosis, from a patient treated with antithyroid drugs. The receptors derive from a woman aged 50 to 60 with Graves disease.

This clonotype was picked up many times. CDR3 region: CASSVGGSGETQYF. The CDR3 DNA reads TGTGCCAGCAGTGTTGGTGGGAGTGGAGAGACCCAGTACTTC. The chain links TRBV28 to TRBJ2-5; a weak D match, TRBD2 (5 bases). Between the trimmed V and J ends, which lost 5 bases and 4 bases, there was a span of 14 bases. Germline V lookup: CDR1 MDHEN, CDR2 SYDVKM. The CDR3 totals 14 residues.

This clonotype was picked up a small number of times. The chain recombines TRBV3-1 with TRBJ2-7, with 7 positions matching TRBD1. With V trimmed by 1 base and J by 7 bases, 13 bases remained unmatched. The length of the CDR3 is 16 residues. Germline V lookup: CDR1 LGHDT, CDR2 YNNKEL (reference sequence). As DNA, the CDR3 is TGTGCCAGCAGCCAAGGGACAGGCCCCATTTTAGGGGAGCAGTACTTC. It translates to CASSQGTGPILGEQYF.

This clonotype was counted at least ten times. V and J are TRBV6-2 or TRBV6-3 and TRBJ2-1; 12 nucleotides agree with TRBD2. Germline CDR1 MNHEY, CDR2 SVGEGT. The CDR3 runs to 16 residues. J gave up 5 bases and V 2 bases, and 4 bases lay outside the gene matches. This chain's CDR3 is CASSYATSGRNNEQFF. The CDR3 nucleotides are TGTGCCAGCAGTTACGCAACTAGCGGGAGGAACAATGAGCAGTTCTTC.

This clonotype was seen a few times. This chain connects TRBV13 to TRBJ2-2; possibly TRBD1 for D (5 bases). In germline, CDR1 is PRHDT, CDR2 FYEKMQ (reference sequence). Trimming removed 5 bases from V and 0 bases from J, with 25 bases in between. The CDR3 is made up of 20 amino acids. For the CDR3, the DNA is TGTGCCAGCAGCCCCCCCCCAGGATGGCAGGGCAAACCGAACACCGGGGAGCTGTTTTTT. Protein: CASSPPPGWQGKPNTGELFF.

Ten or more counts support this clonotype. This sequence joins TRBV7-2 and TRBJ2-7; TRBD2 matches 7 bases. J was trimmed by 1 base and V by 1 base; bases with no gene match: 7. The CDR3 consists of 16 residues. Germline CDR1 reads SGHTA; CDR2 reads FQGNSA. The CDR3 reads CASSLVGGRKSYEQYF. CDR3 coding DNA: TGTGCCAGCAGCTTAGTGGGGGGGAGGAAGTCCTACGAGCAGTACTTC. The complete variable domain, with remaining parts taken from reference TRBV7-2 and TRBJ2-7, reads GAGVSQSPSNKVTEKGKDVELRCDPISGHTALYWYRQSLGQGLEFLIYFQGNSAPDKSGLPSDRFSAERTGGSVSTLTIQRTQQEDSAVYLCASSLVGGRKSYEQYFGPGTRLTVT.

This clonotype has just a few counts. The V gene is TRBV20-1, the J gene TRBJ2-7; 11 nucleotides align to TRBD2. The CDR3 spans 15 residues. The V gene's germline CDR1 is DFQATT and CDR2 SNEGSKA (reference sequence). Trimming cost V 0 bases and J 3 bases; bases outside gene matches: 4. The CDR3 reads CSAREGTSGYYEQYF. CDR3 DNA: TGCAGTGCTAGAGAGGGGACTAGCGGATACTACGAGCAGTACTTC.

This clonotype was counted many times. V and J are TRBV28 and TRBJ2-7; the match to TRBD2 covers 10 bases. The CDR3 contains 15 residues. With 5 bases clipped from V and 0 bases from J, the junction kept 4 bases outside the gene matches. Germline-derived CDR1 and CDR2 are MDHEN and SYDVKM. The CDR3 bases are TGTGCCAGCAGTGGGGGACTAGCGAGCTCCTACGAGCAGTACTTC. Protein: CASSGGLASSYEQYF. Variable domain in full (rest from reference TRBV28 and TRBJ2-7): DVKVTQSSRYLVKRTGEKVFLECVQDMDHENMFWYRQDPGLGLRLIYFSYDVKMKEKGDIPEGYSVSREKKERFSLILESASTNQTSMYLCASSGGLASSYEQYFGPGTRLTVT.

This clonotype turned up a few times. The CDR3 reads CASSDMDRGRNEQYF. CDR3 DNA: TGTGCCAGCAGCGATATGGACAGGGGGAGGAACGAGCAGTACTTC. The genes are TRBV13 and TRBJ2-7; 10 bases align to TRBD1. The CDR3 loop spans 15 amino acids. The V segment lost 5 bases and the J segment 5 bases; nucleotides outside the gene matches: 9. Per germline, CDR1 PRHDT and CDR2 FYEKMQ (reference sequence).

The J gene is TRBJ2-4, the V gene TRBV6-2 or TRBV6-3; D not certain. Germline CDR1 is MNHEY and CDR2 is SVGEGT. Trimming took 6 bases from V and 0 from J, leaving 15 bases between them. The CDR3 spans 16 residues. The CDR3 bases are TGTGCCAGCAGGGCCGAGACATTGTTAGCCAAAAACATTCAGTACTTC. The encoded protein is CASRAETLLAKNIQYF.